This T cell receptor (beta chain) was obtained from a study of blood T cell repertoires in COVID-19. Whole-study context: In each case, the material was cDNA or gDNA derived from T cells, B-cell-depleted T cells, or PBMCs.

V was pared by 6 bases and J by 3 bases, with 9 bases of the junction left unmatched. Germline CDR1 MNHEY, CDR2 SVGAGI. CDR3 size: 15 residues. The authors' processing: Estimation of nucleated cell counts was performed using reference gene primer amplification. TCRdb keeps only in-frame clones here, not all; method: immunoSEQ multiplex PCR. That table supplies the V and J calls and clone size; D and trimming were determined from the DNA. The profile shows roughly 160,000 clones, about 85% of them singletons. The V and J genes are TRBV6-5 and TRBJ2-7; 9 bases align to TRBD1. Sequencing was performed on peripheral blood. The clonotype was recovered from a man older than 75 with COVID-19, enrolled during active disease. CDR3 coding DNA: TGTGCCAGCAGCCCCCAGGGGACAGGGTACTACGAGCAGTACTTC. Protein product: CASSPQGTGYYEQYF.